This T cell receptor (beta chain) was found in a study of blood T cells in healthy people across ages. Whole-study results and caveats: TCR beta diversity per million T cells fell roughly linearly with age.

Next came a second PCR, run for about 6 to 11 cycles, which used a sample-barcoded 5' primer along with a J-beta primer mix. MiXCR, applied by TCRdb to the 5' RACE reads, yields one record per CDR3 protein. Found here are hundreds of thousands of distinct CDR3 sequences, 62% of them singletons; the top ten hold approximately 30%. Comment on this clonotype: Its specificity is not known.

The CDR3 runs 15 residues. V trimming: 1 base; J trimming: 7 bases; junction bases outside the gene matches: 7. The receptor's source is a man under 40 in good health. This chain joins TRBV12-3 or TRBV12-4 and TRBJ1-5; 7 bases map to TRBD1. Source material: blood. The CDR3 DNA is TGTGCCAGCAGTTTAGTAGGGCAGGGGGTCCAGCCCCAGCATTTT. Translation gives CASSLVGQGVQPQHF.